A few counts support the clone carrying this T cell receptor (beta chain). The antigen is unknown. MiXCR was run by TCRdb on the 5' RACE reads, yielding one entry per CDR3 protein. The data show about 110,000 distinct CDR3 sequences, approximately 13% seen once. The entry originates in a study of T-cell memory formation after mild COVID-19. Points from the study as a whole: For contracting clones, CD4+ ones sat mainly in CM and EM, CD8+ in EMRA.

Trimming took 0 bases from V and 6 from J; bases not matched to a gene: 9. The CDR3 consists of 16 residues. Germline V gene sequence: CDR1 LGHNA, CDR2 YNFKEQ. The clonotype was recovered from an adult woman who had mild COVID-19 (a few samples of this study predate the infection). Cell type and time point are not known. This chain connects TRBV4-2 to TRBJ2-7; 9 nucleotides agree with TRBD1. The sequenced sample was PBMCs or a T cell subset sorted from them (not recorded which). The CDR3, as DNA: TGTGCCAGCAGCCAAGAAGTCGGGGACAGGGTAGGCGAGCAGTACTTC. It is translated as CASSQEVGDRVGEQYF.